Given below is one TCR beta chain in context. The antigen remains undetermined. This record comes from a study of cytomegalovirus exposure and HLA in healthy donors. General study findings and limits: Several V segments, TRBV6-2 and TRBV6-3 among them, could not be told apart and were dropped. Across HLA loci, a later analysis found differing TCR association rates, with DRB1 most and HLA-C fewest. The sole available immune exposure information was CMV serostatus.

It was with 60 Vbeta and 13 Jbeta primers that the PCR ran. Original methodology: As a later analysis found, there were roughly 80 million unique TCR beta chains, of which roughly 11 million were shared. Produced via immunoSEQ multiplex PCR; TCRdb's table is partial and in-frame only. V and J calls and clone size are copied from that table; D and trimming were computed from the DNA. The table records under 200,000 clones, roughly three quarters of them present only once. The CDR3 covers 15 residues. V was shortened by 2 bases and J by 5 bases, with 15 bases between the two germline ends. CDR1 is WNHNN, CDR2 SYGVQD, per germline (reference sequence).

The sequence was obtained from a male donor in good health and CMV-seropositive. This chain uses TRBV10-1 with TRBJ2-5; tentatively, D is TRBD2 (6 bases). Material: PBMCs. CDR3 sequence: CASSEATSLGETQYF. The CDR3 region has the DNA TGCGCCAGCAGTGAGGCTACTAGCTTGGGTGAGACCCAGTACTTC.